Shown below are 11 T cell receptor beta chains from a single sample sequenced in a study of blood T cell repertoires in COVID-19. The protocol was immunoSEQ multiplex PCR, while the TCRdb copy is restricted to in-frame clones and leaves out a portion. Of about 270,000 clones listed, around 92% are singletons. The sample consisted of peripheral blood. The receptors here all came from a young adult with COVID-19, enrolled during active disease.

The chain combines TRBV11-2 with TRBJ1-2, with a tentative D call TRBD1 (5 bases). Between the trimmed V and J ends, which lost 4 bases and 7 bases, there was a span of 10 bases. Germline V lookup: CDR1 SGHAT, CDR2 FQNNGV. This CDR3 contains 12 residues. The CDR3 DNA is TGTGCCAGCAGCTATCAGGGATTTGGCTACACCTTC. It codes for CASSYQGFGYTF.

The chain uses TRBV10-3 and TRBJ1-4, with D perhaps TRBD1 (5 bases). The CDR3 is made up of 13 amino acids. Germline lookup yields CDR1 ENHRY and CDR2 SYGVKD. Trimming pared 10 bases from V and 3 bases from J, leaving 12 bases between. The CDR3 loop is CATKGTPNEKLFF. CDR3 nucleotide sequence: TGTGCCACTAAGGGGACTCCTAATGAAAAACTGTTTTTT.

The genes are TRBV24-1 and TRBJ1-4; no clear D. Trimming shortened V by 0 bases and J by 0 bases, and 25 bases separated the two germline ends. The CDR3 runs to 22 residues. The germline CDR1 and CDR2 sequences are KGHDR and SFDVKD. CDR3 coding DNA: TGTGCCACCAGTGATTTGCCCTCCTCCTTATCGGTACGGTCCGCAACTAATGAAAAACTGTTTTTT. Protein product: CATSDLPSSLSVRSATNEKLFF.

Comments on this clone: The same CDR3 arises from other DNA sequences in this sample as well. The chain links TRBV28 to TRBJ1-5, with a tentative D call TRBD1 (6 bases). This CDR3 is 13 amino acids long. V was cut by 3 bases and J by 4 bases, with 7 bases left in between. The germline CDR1 and CDR2 sequences are MDHEN and SYDVKM. CDR3 sequence (DNA): TGTGCCAGCAGTTTGACAGGTAATCAGCCCCAGCATTTT. This encodes CASSLTGNQPQHF.

V and J are TRBV18 and TRBJ2-1; 14 bases agree with TRBD2. Trimming removed 6 bases from V and 4 bases from J; junction bases left unmatched: 8. The V gene's germline CDR1 is KGHSH and CDR2 LQKENI. CDR3 length equals 17 residues. The DNA for the CDR3 is TGTGCCAGCTCGGAAGGGACTAGCGGGAGTTCTTACAATGAGCAGTTCTTC. Amino acids: CASSEGTSGSSYNEQFF.

V is TRBV4-2 and J is TRBJ1-1; 9 bases are a match to TRBD1. The CDR3 runs 15 residues. Per the germline V gene, CDR1 is LGHNA and CDR2 is YNFKEQ. With V trimmed by 4 bases and J by 2 bases, 5 bases remained unmatched. The CDR3 region is CASSRPGQGNTEAFF. CDR3 in DNA: TGTGCCAGCAGCCGTCCGGGACAGGGAAACACTGAAGCTTTCTTT.

The chain recombines TRBV27 with TRBJ2-3; possible D gene TRBD2, 6 bases. This CDR3 is built from 15 residues. The V and J ends lost 7 bases and 3 bases respectively, with 17 bases between them. Germline lookup yields CDR1 MNHEY and CDR2 SMNVEV (reference sequence). As DNA, the CDR3 is TGTGCCAGCAACTCCTACGGGAGAGGTACAGATACGCAGTATTTT. Protein product: CASNSYGRGTDTQYF.

The rearrangement joins TRBV6-6 to TRBJ2-7; possible D gene TRBD1, 5 bases. V was trimmed by 6 bases and J by 3 bases, leaving 21 bases between them. CDR1 is MNHNY and CDR2 is SVGAGI in the germline V gene (reference sequence). The CDR3 length is 16 residues. The CDR3, as DNA: TGTGCCAGCAGCCCCGTAAGACCAGGGCTTGTCTACGAGCAGTACTTC. Its protein product is CASSPVRPGLVYEQYF.

The rearrangement links TRBV14 to TRBJ2-4, with 10 bases lining up with TRBD2. V trimming: 3 bases; J trimming: 5 bases; junction bases outside the gene matches: 4. The germline gives CDR1 SGHDN, CDR2 FVKESK. This CDR3 region has 15 residues. The CDR3 here is CASSQGTSVQNIQYF. CDR3 bases: TGTGCCAGCAGCCAGGGGACTAGCGTCCAAAACATTCAGTACTTC.

The chain uses TRBV24-1 and TRBJ1-4; 8 bases are shared with TRBD1. The J segment lost 7 bases and the V segment lost 3 bases, leaving 6 bases of the junction unmatched. The CDR3 runs to 15 residues. In germline, CDR1 is KGHDR, CDR2 SFDVKD. In DNA form, the CDR3 reads TGTGCCACCAGTGATGCAGGGGGCGTAGGTGAAAAACTGTTTTTT. Protein: CATSDAGGVGEKLFF.

The V gene is TRBV7-2, the J gene TRBJ2-1, with 7 bases that match TRBD2. Germline V lookup: CDR1 SGHTA, CDR2 FQGNSA. The CDR3 has 17 amino acids. The ends lost 4 bases at V and 2 bases at J; junction bases unmatched: 11. CDR3 nucleotide sequence: TGTGCCAGCAGCTCCCTCGTGGGCGGGAGAACCTACAATGAGCAGTTCTTC. Its protein product is CASSSLVGGRTYNEQFF.